The 3 T cell receptor beta chains below all came from one sample that was sequenced in a study of siplizumab effects on memory and regulatory T cells. Libraries were prepared by immunoSEQ multiplex PCR; TCRdb keeps only in-frame clonotypes and omits some of them. The table includes approximately 60,000 clones, less than 80% detected once. The sequenced sample was memory CD4+ T cells sorted from blood. The receptors originated from a human donor in good health.

This clone has a single count. V gene TRBV9 combines with J gene TRBJ1-1; D may be TRBD1 (5 bases). Germline values: CDR1 SGDLS, CDR2 YYNGEE. This CDR3 has 13 residues. V lost 0 bases to trimming and J lost 6 bases, with 9 bases between them. As DNA, the CDR3 is TGTGCCAGCAGCGTAGTCCAGGGAGCTGAAGCTTTCTTT. It encodes CASSVVQGAEAFF.

This rearrangement joins TRBV6-6 to TRBJ2-1; 7 nucleotides match TRBD2. This CDR3 has 15 amino acids. Germline V gene lookup returns CDR1 MNHNY and CDR2 SVGAGI (reference sequence). The ends lost 7 bases at V and 0 bases at J; junction bases unmatched: 6. The CDR3 coding sequence is TGTGCCAGCAATTGGGAGGGATCCTCCTACAATGAGCAGTTCTTC. This translates into CASNWEGSSYNEQFF.

This chain connects TRBV20-1 to TRBJ1-6; no reliable D call. This CDR3 region has 11 residues. Trimming removed 5 bases from V and 14 bases from J, with 13 bases in between. Germline V CDR1 and CDR2: DFQATT, SNEGSKA (reference sequence). The DNA of the CDR3 is TGCAGTGCTGTGACGGGGAGCACCCTCCACTTT. Translation gives CSAVTGSTLHF.